Below are 29 T cell receptor beta chains sequenced from a single sample in a study of Ad26.COV2.S vaccination and SARS-CoV-2 variants (dated by TCRdb to the early 2020s). The library was prepared using the immunoSEQ multiplex PCR assay. The immuneACCESS repertoire file appears here via TCRdb, limited to in-frame rearrangements. These files lack a portion of the clones; in checked studies, under half of the deficit traces to unresolved V genes, and the cause of the others is not known. Counted in this sample were hundreds of thousands of clones; over 75% of them appeared once. The leading ten clones occupy 10% to 15% of the sample. This sample's treatment or condition label indicates: about 20 received Ad26.COV2.S at low or high dose, single or two shots; roughly five received placebo; per-sample allocation not given. For vaccine and placebo recipients, the sequenced repertoires came from samples collected on day 63 after the first injection.

Material: peripheral blood, obtained in a trial of Ad26.COV2.S vaccine versus placebo. Receptor source: a person aged 18-65 years who received the Ad26.COV2.S COVID-19 vaccine or a placebo.

The V call is TRBV5-5, the J call TRBJ2-1, with no clear D. The germline V and J ends were trimmed by 3 bases and 5 bases, with 9 bases remaining between them. In germline, CDR1 is SGHKS, CDR2 YYEKEE (reference sequence). The CDR3 is 13 amino acids. The CDR3 DNA sequence: TGTGCCAGCAGCTCTCCAGGCGACAATGAGCAGTTCTTC. Translating gives CASSSPGDNEQFF.

The chain uses TRBV23-1 and TRBJ1-3, with TRBD1 identical over 8 bases. TRBV23-1 is marked as an open reading frame, function uncertain. The CDR3 sequence is 16 residues long. The trim removed 2 bases at V and 3 bases at J, leaving 6 bases unmatched. CDR3 coding DNA: TGCGCCAGCAGTCAAACGGCAGGGGGCGATGGAAACACCATATATTTT. It codes for CASSQTAGGDGNTIYF.

The rearrangement uses TRBV10-3 and TRBJ1-1; tentatively, D is TRBD1 (5 bases). The CDR3 length is 15 residues. Germline CDR1 ENHRY, CDR2 SYGVKD. The V and J ends lost 4 bases and 2 bases respectively, with 14 bases between them. The CDR3 DNA sequence: TGTGCCATCAGTGTGGAGGGACTACTCAACACTGAAGCTTTCTTT. Translating it yields CAISVEGLLNTEAFF.

This chain uses TRBV24-1 with TRBJ2-1, with D perhaps matching TRBD1 or TRBD2 (5 bases each). This CDR3 is built from 14 residues. Trimming removed 1 base from V and 7 bases from J, with 10 bases in between. The germline gives CDR1 KGHDR, CDR2 SFDVKD. CDR3 in DNA: TGTGCCACCAGTGATTTTATGGGGACGAATGAGCAGTTCTTC. This translates into CATSDFMGTNEQFF.

The rearrangement joins TRBV7-9 to TRBJ2-7; D might be TRBD1 (6 bases). The germline V and J ends were trimmed by 5 bases and 1 base, with 15 bases remaining between them. From germline, CDR1 is SEHNR and CDR2 FQNEAQ (reference sequence). The length of the CDR3 is 15 residues. The CDR3 loop is CASSTLQGSSYEQYF. CDR3 sequence (DNA): TGTGCCAGCAGCACCCTACAGGGTTCTTCCTACGAGCAGTACTTC.

The V call is TRBV4-1, the J call TRBJ2-1, with 14 bases matching TRBD2. The CDR3 consists of 18 residues. Germline loops: CDR1 MGHRA, CDR2 YSYEKL. Trimming took 0 bases from V and 5 from J; bases not matched to a gene: 6. CDR3: CASSQERGLAGAHNEQFF. The CDR3 DNA reads TGCGCCAGCAGCCAAGAGCGGGGACTAGCGGGAGCCCACAATGAGCAGTTCTTC.

The chain carries TRBV30 and TRBJ2-5; 8 bases agree with TRBD1. Germline assignment: CDR1 GTSNPN and CDR2 SVGIG (reference sequence). The CDR3 has 13 amino acids. The V and J ends lost 3 bases and 5 bases, in that order; junction bases with no gene match: 5. As DNA, the CDR3 is TGTGCCTGGAGCCGACAGGGGTACGAGACCCAGTACTTC. This gives the protein CAWSRQGYETQYF.

The rearrangement links TRBV27 to TRBJ2-2; TRBD2 matches at 8 bases. This CDR3 comprises 14 residues. CDR1 MNHEY and CDR2 SMNVEV come from the germline V gene (reference sequence). Trimming cost V 6 bases and J 3 bases; bases outside gene matches: 3. CDR3 region: CASRTSGYTGELFF. Written as DNA, the CDR3 is TGTGCCAGCAGAACTAGCGGTTACACCGGGGAGCTGTTTTTT.

The DNA of the CDR3 is TGTGCCAGCAGCTTCGGGACAGGGGGGAATCAGCCCCAGCATTTT. This encodes CASSFGTGGNQPQHF. The chain couples TRBV7-2 to TRBJ1-5; 11 bases match TRBD1. Germline V gives CDR1 SGHTA, CDR2 FQGNSA. V shed 3 bases and J 4 bases; nucleotides not matched to a gene: 2. CDR3 size: 15 residues.

The rearrangement uses TRBV7-2 and TRBJ2-5; 7 nucleotides match TRBD1. The V and J ends lost 0 bases and 4 bases, in that order; junction bases with no gene match: 2. Germline assignment: CDR1 SGHTA and CDR2 FQGNSA. The CDR3 is 14 amino acids. DNA of the CDR3: TGTGCCAGCAGCTTAGCCACAGGGGTAGAGACCCAGTACTTC. Protein: CASSLATGVETQYF.

The gene calls are TRBV11-2 and TRBJ2-7; 7 nucleotides align to TRBD1. Trimming removed 5 bases from V and 8 bases from J; junction bases left unmatched: 12. The CDR3 extends over 14 amino acids. CDR1 is SGHAT, CDR2 FQNNGV, per germline. CDR3 sequence (DNA): TGTGCCAGCAGCGACAGGGTAAGGATTGTGCAGCAGTACTTC. This translates into CASSDRVRIVQQYF.

The V gene is TRBV7-3, the J gene TRBJ2-3, with 8 bases that match TRBD1. Germline V gene data show CDR1 as SGHTA and CDR2 as FQGTGA. V dropped 8 bases and J dropped 6; count of bases not matched to a gene: 7. This CDR3 region has 13 residues. DNA for the CDR3: TGTGCCAGCTCAAGGGCAGGGGGCGATACGCAGTATTTT. Amino acids: CASSRAGGDTQYF.

This clone was seen a single time. V is TRBV7-2 and J is TRBJ2-3; TRBD2 matches at 10 bases. The CDR3 covers 18 residues. With V trimmed by 5 bases and J by 2 bases, 13 bases remained unmatched. The germline V gene encodes CDR1 SGHTA and CDR2 FQGNSA. The CDR3: CASSGADSSGRDTDTQYF. In DNA form, the CDR3 reads TGTGCCAGCAGCGGGGCGGATTCAAGCGGGAGGGACACAGATACGCAGTATTTT.

CDR3 sequence: CASSLPQGAGEQFF. CDR3 nucleotides: TGTGCCAGCAGTTTACCCCAGGGGGCGGGGGAGCAGTTCTTC. The rearrangement links TRBV28 to TRBJ2-1; 8 nucleotides align to TRBD1. Germline V gene sequence: CDR1 MDHEN, CDR2 SYDVKM. With 2 bases clipped from V and 10 bases from J, the junction kept 7 bases outside the gene matches. The CDR3 is made up of 14 amino acids.

This chain uses TRBV30 with TRBJ2-5, with TRBD2 matching over 14 bases. From germline, CDR1 is GTSNPN and CDR2 SVGIG (reference sequence). This CDR3 spans 16 amino acids. With 0 bases clipped from V and 5 bases from J, the junction kept 5 bases outside the gene matches. Here the CDR3 DNA reads TGTGCCTGGAGTGTTTGGGGGACTAGCGGGAGCGAGACCCAGTACTTC. Residues: CAWSVWGTSGSETQYF. Complete variable domain (other parts from reference TRBV30 and TRBJ2-5): SQTIHQWPATLVQPVGSPLSLECTVEGTSNPNLYWYRQAAGRGLQLLFYSVGIGQISSEVPQNLSASRPQDRQFILSSKKLLLSDSGFYLCAWSVWGTSGSETQYFGPGTRLLVL.

The genes are TRBV27 and TRBJ1-3; D might be TRBD1 (5 bases). Trimming took 2 bases from V and 0 from J, leaving 8 bases between them. The V gene's germline CDR1 is MNHEY and CDR2 SMNVEV (reference sequence). The CDR3 contains 15 residues. This chain's CDR3 is CASSLQGFSGNTIYF. The CDR3 DNA reads as TGTGCCAGCAGTTTACAGGGCTTCTCTGGAAACACCATATATTTT.

The chain is built from TRBV6-4 and TRBJ1-3, with D possibly matching TRBD1 (6 bases). The germline V gene has CDR1 MRHNA and CDR2 SNTAGT. This CDR3 comprises 13 residues. The V end was cut by 10 bases, the J end by 4 bases, with 14 bases between. As DNA, the CDR3 is TGTGCCACCACAGGGCCTGCCGGAAACACCATATATTTT. Translation: CATTGPAGNTIYF.

This sequence joins TRBV13 and TRBJ1-1; 9 bases fit TRBD1. Unmatched junction bases numbered 11, after V lost 6 bases and J lost 6 bases. Germline CDR1 reads PRHDT; CDR2 reads FYEKMQ (reference sequence). This CDR3 has 15 residues. The CDR3 nucleotides read TGTGCCAGCAGTTCAACAATGACAGGGGGGTCTGAAGCTTTCTTT. Protein: CASSSTMTGGSEAFF. The variable domain in full, completed from reference TRBV13 and TRBJ1-1, reads AAGVIQSPRHLIKEKRETATLKCYPIPRHDTVYWYQQGPGQDPQFLISFYEKMQSDKGSIPDRFSAQQFSDYHSELNMSSLELGDSALYFCASSSTMTGGSEAFFGQGTRLTVV.

This chain uses TRBV29-1 with TRBJ2-1, with 13 bases matching TRBD2. The CDR3 is 14 residues long. From germline, CDR1 is SQVTM and CDR2 ANQGSEA. V trimming: 7 bases; J trimming: 7 bases; junction bases outside the gene matches: 7. The CDR3 protein is CSAWTSGSLNEQFF. Written as DNA, the CDR3 is TGCAGCGCCTGGACTAGCGGGAGTTTAAATGAGCAGTTCTTC.

The rearrangement joins TRBV4-1 to TRBJ1-1, with D unresolved. The CDR3 is made up of 16 amino acids. CDR1 is MGHRA, CDR2 YSYEKL, per germline. V was pared by 1 base and J by 3 bases, with 15 bases between. CDR3 amino acids: CASSQVRSRWDTEAFF. In DNA, the CDR3 is TGCGCCAGCAGCCAAGTAAGGTCGCGGTGGGACACTGAAGCTTTCTTT.

The chain is built from TRBV7-2 and TRBJ1-2, with D possibly matching TRBD1 (6 bases). The CDR3 totals 17 residues. CDR1 and CDR2 (germline): SGHTA, FQGNSA. Trimming pared 1 base from V and 7 bases from J, leaving 22 bases between. For the CDR3, the DNA is TGTGCCAGCAGCTTAGTCTTCGGTAGCGGGGGCGCGAGTGGCTACACCTTC. It encodes CASSLVFGSGGASGYTF.

The J gene is TRBJ2-3, the V gene TRBV6-5, with 7 bases aligning to TRBD1. Trimming at V came to 6 bases and at J to 4 bases, leaving 4 bases not matched to a gene. The CDR3 has 13 residues. CDR1 and CDR2 from the germline V gene are MNHEY and SVGAGI. The CDR3 sequence: CASRIGTADTQYF. CDR3 bases: TGTGCCAGCAGAATCGGGACAGCAGATACGCAGTATTTT.

This clone was seen a few times. V usage is TRBV6-1 and J usage is TRBJ2-7, with 9 bases that match TRBD2. The length of the CDR3 is 13 residues. Trimming at V came to 6 bases and at J to 3 bases, leaving 3 bases not matched to a gene. Germline V gene sequence: CDR1 MNHNS, CDR2 SASEGT. The CDR3 reads CASSQTSGYEQYF. CDR3 nucleotides: TGTGCCAGCAGCCAGACTAGCGGCTACGAGCAGTACTTC.

V is TRBV5-6 and J is TRBJ1-6; 9 bases are shared with TRBD1. Germline V CDR1 and CDR2: SGHDT, YYEEEE. V shed 5 bases, J shed 7 bases, and the junction held 4 bases outside the gene matches. The CDR3 is made up of 14 amino acids. CDR3 nucleotides: TGTGCCAGCAGTTTAGGGACAGGGAATTCACCCCTCCACTTT. This encodes CASSLGTGNSPLHF. Full variable domain (missing parts from reference TRBV5-6 and TRBJ1-6): DAGVTQSPTHLIKTRGQQVTLRCSPKSGHDTVSWYQQALGQGPQFIFQYYEEEERQRGNFPDRFSGHQFPNYSSELNVNALLLGDSALYLCASSLGTGNSPLHFGNGTRLTVT.

J is TRBJ2-5 and V is TRBV20-1; TRBD2 aligns across 9 bases. The CDR3 is made up of 15 amino acids. Germline loops: CDR1 DFQATT, CDR2 SNEGSKA (reference sequence). V dropped 3 bases and J dropped 2; count of bases not matched to a gene: 7. CDR3 DNA sequence: TGCAGTGCTAGTCGGCCTAGCGGGAAACAAGAGACCCAGTACTTC. Translated: CSASRPSGKQETQYF.

This chain connects TRBV28 to TRBJ1-2, with D possibly being TRBD1 (5 bases). The CDR3 contains 12 residues. Per the germline V gene, CDR1 is MDHEN and CDR2 is SYDVKM. Deletions cut 5 bases from V and 7 bases from J, with 11 bases between. The CDR3, as DNA: TGTGCCAGCAGTGGATGGGACCGTGGCTACACCTTC. Encoded protein: CASSGWDRGYTF.

V and J are TRBV11-2 and TRBJ1-2, with a possible D match to TRBD1 (5 bases). The V gene's germline CDR1 is SGHAT and CDR2 FQNNGV. V lost 5 bases and J 7 bases, leaving 17 bases between the germline ends. The CDR3 is 14 residues long. CDR3 region: CASSPRRAGGGYTF. The DNA for the CDR3 is TGTGCCAGCAGCCCTAGGAGGGCCGGGGGTGGCTACACCTTC. Supplemented by reference TRBV11-2 and TRBJ1-2, the full variable domain reads EAGVAQSPRYKIIEKRQSVAFWCNPISGHATLYWYQQILGQGPKLLIQFQNNGVVDDSQLPKDRFSAERLKGVDSTLKIQPAKLEDSAVYLCASSPRRAGGGYTFGSGTRLTVV.

The CDR3 nucleotides read TGTGCCAGCAGTGAAGCGGACTCTAACTACGAGCAGTACTTC. It encodes CASSEADSNYEQYF. The genes are TRBV6-1 and TRBJ2-7, with D maybe TRBD2 (5 bases). The CDR3 has 14 residues. V shed 0 bases and J shed 3 bases, with 9 bases lying between them. Per the germline V gene, CDR1 is MNHNS and CDR2 is SASEGT.

This chain uses TRBV18 with TRBJ2-7; D could derive from TRBD1 or TRBD2 (5 bases each). Germline assignment: CDR1 KGHSH and CDR2 LQKENI. V was shortened by 0 bases and J by 0 bases, with 12 bases between the two germline ends. CDR3 length: 16 residues. The CDR3 DNA reads TGTGCCAGCTCACCACCGTTCGGGGCTAGCTCCTACGAGCAGTACTTC. It encodes CASSPPFGASSYEQYF. Based on the CDR3 plus reference TRBV18 and TRBJ2-7, the full variable domain is NAGVMQNPRHLVRRRGQEARLRCSPMKGHSHVYWYRQLPEEGLKFMVYLQKENIIDESGMPKERFSAEFPKEGPSILRIQQVVRGDSAAYFCASSPPFGASSYEQYFGPGTRLTVT.